The 17 T cell receptor beta chains below were found in one sample sequenced in a study of blood T cells in healthy people across ages. The use of a sample-barcoded 5' primer and a J-beta primer mix characterized a second PCR of about 7 to 12 cycles. TCRdb reprocessed the 5' RACE reads with MiXCR, giving one entry per CDR3 protein. Here the sample spans about 510,000 distinct CDR3 sequences, about 27% being singletons. These data were also filed under a second study, of T cells of mothers and their children.

The sequenced sample consisted of blood. The receptors were gathered from a boy aged 2-9 years in good health.

The chain carries TRBV7-2 and TRBJ2-3; D uncertain. Germline lookup yields CDR1 SGHTA and CDR2 FQGNSA. The length of the CDR3 is 15 residues. Trimming cost V 0 bases and J 0 bases, with 7 bases left between them. The CDR3 DNA sequence: TGTGCCAGCAGCTTAGCGCAGGCCAGCACAGATACGCAGTATTTT. Its translation: CASSLAQASTDTQYF.

There are a few counts of this clonotype. This chain connects TRBV20-1 to TRBJ2-3, with 14 bases that match TRBD2. V trimming: 4 bases; J trimming: 5 bases; junction bases outside the gene matches: 5. Germline-derived CDR1 and CDR2 are DFQATT and SNEGSKA (reference sequence). This CDR3 region has 15 residues. The CDR3 DNA reads TGCAGTGCTATTCCTGGACTAGCGGGAGGAGATACGCAGTATTTT. Translating it yields CSAIPGLAGGDTQYF.

Written as DNA, the CDR3 is TGTGCCAGCAGCGGCGGGGGGGCCGTCAATCCGTATCACGATACGCAGTATTTT. This encodes CASSGGGAVNPYHDTQYF. J is TRBJ2-3 and V is TRBV7-9, with 9 bases fitting TRBD2. V was pared by 5 bases and J by 6 bases, with 18 bases of the junction left unmatched. The CDR3 loop spans 18 amino acids. CDR1 and CDR2 from the germline V gene are SEHNR and FQNEAQ (reference sequence).

V is TRBV21-1 and J is TRBJ2-3; the table gives TRBD2 as D, unverified against the DNA. TRBV21-1 is an annotated pseudogene. The CDR3 runs 17 residues. The CDR3 DNA sequence: TGTGCCAGCAGCAAAGTGAAGGCGGGAGAGGACACAGATACGCAGTATTTT. Amino acid sequence: CASSKVKAGEDTDTQYF.

The chain has TRBV7-2 and TRBJ2-7; 7 nucleotides agree with TRBD1. V trimming: 7 bases; J trimming: 0 bases; junction bases outside the gene matches: 6. CDR3 length equals 14 residues. Germline CDR1 reads SGHTA; CDR2 reads FQGNSA. CDR3 bases: TGTGCCAGCATGCCGGGACAGTCCTCCTACGAGCAGTACTTC. Its translation is CASMPGQSSYEQYF.

The chain combines TRBV20-1 with TRBJ2-5; D is uncertain. The CDR3 is 16 residues long. Germline values: CDR1 DFQATT, CDR2 SNEGSKA (reference sequence). V lost 0 bases, J lost 7 bases, and 21 bases lay in between. CDR3 DNA sequence: TGCAGTGCTAGAGATCCTGTCGGTTACGGGCCAGGGACCCAGTACTTC. It translates to CSARDPVGYGPGTQYF.

About this clonotype: The junction differs from germline at one of its ends, possibly a read error. The gene calls are TRBV12-3 or TRBV12-4 and TRBJ2-7, with D tentatively TRBD2 (6 bases). This CDR3 spans 14 amino acids. The CDR3 spells CAGSLAGSSYEQYF. The DNA for the CDR3 is TGTGCCGGCAGTTTGGCGGGAAGCTCCTACGAGCAGTACTTC.

About this clonotype itself: A read error may explain this, as a much larger clone is one base away. V is TRBV3-1 and J is TRBJ2-5; D unclear. The germline gives CDR1 LGHDT, CDR2 YNNKEL (reference sequence). This CDR3 has 12 amino acids. V shed 0 bases and J shed 7 bases, with 6 bases lying between them. The DNA of the CDR3 is TGTGCCAGCAGCCAAGATCGAGTGACCCAGTACTTC. Amino acids: CASSQDRVTQYF.

This clonotype was seen many times. This chain uses TRBV6-6 with TRBJ1-6, with 7 bases aligning to TRBD1. The CDR3 contains 14 residues. The trim removed 10 bases at V and 3 bases at J, leaving 6 bases unmatched. Germline V gene lookup returns CDR1 MNHNY and CDR2 SVGAGI (reference sequence). The CDR3: CATEQGIYNSPLHF. The CDR3 DNA sequence: TGTGCCACCGAACAGGGGATCTATAATTCACCCCTCCACTTT.

This clonotype was seen only a few times. Relative to the germline gene, one junction end is altered; a read error may explain this. The CDR3 region is CASSPSRDRARHF. CDR3 DNA: TGTGCCAGCTCACCTTCCCGGGACAGGGCTCGCCACTTC. The V gene is TRBV18, the J gene TRBJ2-7, with 9 positions matching TRBD1. The germline CDR1 and CDR2 sequences are KGHSH and LQKENI. This CDR3 comprises 13 residues. Full variable domain (outside the CDR3, taken from reference TRBV18 and TRBJ2-7): NAGVMQNPRHLVRRRGQEARLRCSPMKGHSHVYWYRQLPEEGLKFMVYLQKENIIDESGMPKERFSAEFPKEGPSILRIQQVVRGDSAAYFCASSPSRDRARHFGPGTRLTVT.

This sequence joins TRBV7-2 and TRBJ2-7; 11 positions match TRBD2. The V gene's germline CDR1 is SGHTA and CDR2 FQGNSA. CDR3 length: 17 residues. Losses at the gene ends were 4 bases for V and 4 bases for J; bases not matched to a gene: 12. The CDR3 DNA sequence: TGTGCCAGCAGCTCCTATAGCGGGAGGGCCTCAAGGTACGAGCAGTACTTC. Its translation: CASSSYSGRASRYEQYF.

This clonotype was seen a handful of times. V and J are TRBV7-2 and TRBJ2-1, with 7 bases identical to TRBD2. The length of the CDR3 is 16 residues. J lost 5 bases, V lost 5 bases, and 12 bases had no gene match. The germline V gene encodes CDR1 SGHTA and CDR2 FQGNSA. The CDR3 reads CASSVELATLNNEQFF. The CDR3 DNA reads TGTGCCAGCAGCGTCGAACTAGCGACCTTGAACAATGAGCAGTTCTTC.

This clonotype was observed a handful of times. The gene calls are TRBV20-1 and TRBJ2-5; D possibly corresponds to TRBD1 (5 bases). V lost 0 bases and J 3 bases, leaving 14 bases between the germline ends. The length of the CDR3 is 15 residues. Germline V gene sequence: CDR1 DFQATT, CDR2 SNEGSKA (reference sequence). CDR3 region: CSARDWIRGKETQYF. CDR3 nucleotides: TGCAGTGCTAGAGATTGGATAAGGGGAAAAGAGACCCAGTACTTC.

This clonotype showed up just a few times. The CDR3 sequence: CSARDISGANEQFF. The DNA of the CDR3 is TGCAGTGCTAGAGATATTTCGGGCGCCAATGAGCAGTTCTTC. The chain joins TRBV20-1 to TRBJ2-1; no definite D call. The CDR3 totals 14 residues. The germline V and J ends were trimmed by 0 bases and 6 bases, with 12 bases remaining between them. Germline assignment: CDR1 DFQATT and CDR2 SNEGSKA (reference sequence).

In this sample, this clonotype turned up a few times. The junction does not match germline at one end; this may be a read error. V is TRBV3-1 and J is TRBJ2-5; D might be TRBD1 or TRBD2, each matching 5 bases. The germline gives CDR1 LGHDT, CDR2 YNNKEL (reference sequence). The CDR3 runs 15 residues. CDR3 in amino acids: CASSQDLSQGRVKFF. The CDR3 DNA reads TGTGCCAGCAGCCAAGATCTTAGTCAGGGACGGGTTAAGTTCTTC.

The sample holds a few counts of this clonotype. The V and J genes are TRBV9 and TRBJ1-1, with D perhaps matching TRBD1 (6 bases). Per germline, CDR1 SGDLS and CDR2 YYNGEE. This CDR3 has 14 amino acids. V lost 4 bases to trimming and J lost 1 base, with 11 bases between them. CDR3 sequence (DNA): TGTGCCAGCAGCCCGGGGACATCGAACACTGAAGCTTTCTTT. Amino acid sequence: CASSPGTSNTEAFF.

This clonotype has just a few counts. The chain combines TRBV11-2 with TRBJ2-5; maybe TRBD1 (6 bases). Germline CDR1 reads SGHAT; CDR2 reads FQNNGV. The V gene lost 6 bases and the J gene lost 7 bases, with 18 bases spanning the gap. CDR3 length: 14 amino acids. The CDR3 loop reads CASSRIQGRRTQYF. In DNA, the CDR3 is TGTGCCAGCAGTAGAATACAGGGACGGAGGACCCAGTACTTC.